This TCR beta chain comes out of a study of shared T cell receptors in the human thymus. Assay: immunoSEQ multiplex PCR; the TCRdb copy retains only in-frame clones and omits some. In the table there are some 720,000 clones, roughly 90% of which are singletons. Per the germline V gene, CDR1 is LNHDA and CDR2 is SQIVND (reference sequence). This CDR3 comprises 13 residues. V was pared by 0 bases and J by 1 base, with 4 bases between. A further study also used this sample, focusing on human thymus T cells. That paper adds: Those donating were healthy Finnish infants in corrective surgery for congenital heart defects. Thymus tissue was removed during corrective cardiac surgery. There appeared to be biased usage of V and J genes in thymic and blood repertoires. Thymic repertoires overlap heavily among unrelated individuals, related research has reported.

This rearrangement joins TRBV19 to TRBJ2-7; D gene unclear. This TCR was sampled from a boy in the first two years of life with a congenital heart defect. The sequenced sample consisted of thymocytes. CDR3 sequence reads: CASSIDQSYEQYF. The CDR3 nucleotides read TGTGCCAGTAGTATAGATCAGTCCTACGAGCAGTACTTC.